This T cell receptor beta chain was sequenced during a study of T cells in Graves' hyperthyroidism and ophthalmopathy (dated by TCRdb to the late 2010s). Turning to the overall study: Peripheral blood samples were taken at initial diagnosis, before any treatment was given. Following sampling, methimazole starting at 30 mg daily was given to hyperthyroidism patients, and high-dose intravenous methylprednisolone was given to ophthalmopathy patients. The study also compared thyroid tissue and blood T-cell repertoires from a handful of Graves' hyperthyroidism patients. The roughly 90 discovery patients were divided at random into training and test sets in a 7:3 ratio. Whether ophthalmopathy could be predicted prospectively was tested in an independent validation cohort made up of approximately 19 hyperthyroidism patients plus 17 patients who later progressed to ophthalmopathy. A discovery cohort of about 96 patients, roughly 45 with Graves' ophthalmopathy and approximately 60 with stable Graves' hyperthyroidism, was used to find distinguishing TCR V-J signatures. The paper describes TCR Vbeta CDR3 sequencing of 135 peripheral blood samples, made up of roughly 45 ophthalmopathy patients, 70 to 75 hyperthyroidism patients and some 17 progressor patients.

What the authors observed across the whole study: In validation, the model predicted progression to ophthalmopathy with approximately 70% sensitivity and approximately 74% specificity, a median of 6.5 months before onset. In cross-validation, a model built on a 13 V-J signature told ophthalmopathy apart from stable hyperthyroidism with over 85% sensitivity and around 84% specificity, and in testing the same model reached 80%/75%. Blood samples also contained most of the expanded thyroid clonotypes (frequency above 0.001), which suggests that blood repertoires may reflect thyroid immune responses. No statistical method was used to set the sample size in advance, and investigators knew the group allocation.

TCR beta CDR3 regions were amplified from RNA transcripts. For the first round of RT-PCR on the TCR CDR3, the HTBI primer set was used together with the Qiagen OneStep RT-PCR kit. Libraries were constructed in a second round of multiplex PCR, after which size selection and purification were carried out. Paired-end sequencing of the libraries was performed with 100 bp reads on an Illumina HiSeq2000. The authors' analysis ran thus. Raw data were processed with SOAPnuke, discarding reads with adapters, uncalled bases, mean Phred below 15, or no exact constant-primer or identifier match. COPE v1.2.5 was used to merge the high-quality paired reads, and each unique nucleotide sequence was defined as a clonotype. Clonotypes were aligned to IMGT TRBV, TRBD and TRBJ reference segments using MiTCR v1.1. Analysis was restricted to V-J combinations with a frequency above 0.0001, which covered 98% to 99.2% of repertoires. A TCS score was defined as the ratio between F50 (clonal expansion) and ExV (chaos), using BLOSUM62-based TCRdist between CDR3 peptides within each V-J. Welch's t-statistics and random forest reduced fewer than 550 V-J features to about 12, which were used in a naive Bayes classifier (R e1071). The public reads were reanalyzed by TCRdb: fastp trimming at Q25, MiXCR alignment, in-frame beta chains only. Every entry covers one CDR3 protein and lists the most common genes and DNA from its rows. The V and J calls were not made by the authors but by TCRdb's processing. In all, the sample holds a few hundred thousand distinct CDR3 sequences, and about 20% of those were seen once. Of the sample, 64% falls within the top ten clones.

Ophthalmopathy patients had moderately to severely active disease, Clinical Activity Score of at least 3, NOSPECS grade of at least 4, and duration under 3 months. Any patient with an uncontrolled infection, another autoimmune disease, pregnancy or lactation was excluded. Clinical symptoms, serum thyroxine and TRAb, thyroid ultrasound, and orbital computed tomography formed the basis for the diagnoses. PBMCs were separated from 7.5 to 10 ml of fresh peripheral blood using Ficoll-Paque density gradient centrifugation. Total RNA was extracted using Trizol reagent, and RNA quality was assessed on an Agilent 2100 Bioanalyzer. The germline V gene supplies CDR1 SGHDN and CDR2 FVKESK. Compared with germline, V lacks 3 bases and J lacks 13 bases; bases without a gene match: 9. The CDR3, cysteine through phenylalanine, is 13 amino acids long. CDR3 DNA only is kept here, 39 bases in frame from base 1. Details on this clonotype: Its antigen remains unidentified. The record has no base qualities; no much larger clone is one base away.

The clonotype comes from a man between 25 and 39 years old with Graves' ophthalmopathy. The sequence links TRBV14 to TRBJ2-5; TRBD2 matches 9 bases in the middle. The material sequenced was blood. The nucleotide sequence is TGTGCCAGCAGCCAGATTCGACTAGCGGATACGTACTTC. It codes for CASSQIRLADTYF.